This TCR beta chain was observed in a study of T cell repertoires in cytomegalovirus infection. MiXCR was run by TCRdb on the reads, yielding one entry per CDR3 protein. The table includes over 100,000 distinct CDR3 sequences, approximately 15% detected once. There are many counts of this clonotype. Its cognate antigen is unknown. The CDR3 has 13 amino acids. The V end was cut by 3 bases, the J end by 6 bases, with 11 bases between. Study findings and constraints: Ex vivo responses were dominated by HLA-C-restricted CMV-specific TCR beta clonotypes.

The specimen was PBMCs. The origin of this receptor is a human donor in good health (CMV status not recorded). Some clones in this sample may be carry-over from other donors' samples. The chain employs TRBV12-3 or TRBV12-4 and TRBJ1-1; D call uncertain. The CDR3 spells CASSFIEKSEAFF. The CDR3 nucleotides read TGTGCCAGCAGTTTCATAGAGAAATCTGAAGCTTTCTTT.